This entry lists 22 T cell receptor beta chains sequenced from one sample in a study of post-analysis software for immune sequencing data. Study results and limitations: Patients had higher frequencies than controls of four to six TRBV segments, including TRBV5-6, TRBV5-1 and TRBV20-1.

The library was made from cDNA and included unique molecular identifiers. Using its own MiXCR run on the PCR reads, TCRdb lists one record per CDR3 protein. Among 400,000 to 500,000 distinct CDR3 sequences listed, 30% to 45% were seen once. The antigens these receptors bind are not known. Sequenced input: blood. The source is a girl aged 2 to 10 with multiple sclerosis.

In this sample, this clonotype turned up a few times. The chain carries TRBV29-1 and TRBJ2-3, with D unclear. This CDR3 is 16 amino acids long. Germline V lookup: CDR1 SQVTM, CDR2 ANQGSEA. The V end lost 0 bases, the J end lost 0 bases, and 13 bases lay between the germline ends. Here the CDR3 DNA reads TGCAGCGTTGAAGATCGTCGGACGGCTAGCACAGATACGCAGTATTTT. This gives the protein CSVEDRRTASTDTQYF.

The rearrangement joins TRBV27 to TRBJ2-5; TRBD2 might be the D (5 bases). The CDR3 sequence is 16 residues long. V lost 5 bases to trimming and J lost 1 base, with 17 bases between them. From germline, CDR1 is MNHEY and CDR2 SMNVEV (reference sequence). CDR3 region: CASSPSFGETQETQYF. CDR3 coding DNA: TGTGCCAGCAGTCCCTCTTTCGGGGAGACCCAAGAGACCCAGTACTTC.

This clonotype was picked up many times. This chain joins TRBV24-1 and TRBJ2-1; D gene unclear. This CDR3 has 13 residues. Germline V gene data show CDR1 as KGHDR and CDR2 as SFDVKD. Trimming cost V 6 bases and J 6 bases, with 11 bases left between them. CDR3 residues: CATSPPQTNEQFF. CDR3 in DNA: TGTGCCACCAGTCCCCCCCAGACCAATGAGCAGTTCTTC.

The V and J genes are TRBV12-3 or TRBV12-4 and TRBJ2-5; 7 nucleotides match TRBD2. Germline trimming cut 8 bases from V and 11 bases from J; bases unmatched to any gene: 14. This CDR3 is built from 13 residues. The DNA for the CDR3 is TGTGCCAGCGGGACGGGGGGAAGGGATGAGCAGTACTTC. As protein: CASGTGGRDEQYF.

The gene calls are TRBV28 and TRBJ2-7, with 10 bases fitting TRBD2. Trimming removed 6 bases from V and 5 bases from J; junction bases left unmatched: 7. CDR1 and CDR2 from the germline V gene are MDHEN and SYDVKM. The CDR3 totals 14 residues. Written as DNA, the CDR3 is TGTGCCAGCAGCCTAGCGGGAGAGCGGCACGAGCAGTACTTC. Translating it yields CASSLAGERHEQYF.

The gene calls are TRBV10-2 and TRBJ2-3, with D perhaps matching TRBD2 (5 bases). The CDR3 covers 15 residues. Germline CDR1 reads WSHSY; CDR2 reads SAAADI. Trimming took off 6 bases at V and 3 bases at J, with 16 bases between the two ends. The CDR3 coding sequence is TGCGCCAGCAGCAAAGGACGGTGGAGGACAGATACGCAGTATTTT. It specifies CASSKGRWRTDTQYF.

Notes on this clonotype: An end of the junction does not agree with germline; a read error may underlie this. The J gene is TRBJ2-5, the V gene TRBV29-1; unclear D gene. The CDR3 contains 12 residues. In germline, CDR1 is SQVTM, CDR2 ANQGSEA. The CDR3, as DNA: TGCAGCGTGAATGACGCCCCAGAGACCCGGTACTTC. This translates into CSVNDAPETRYF.

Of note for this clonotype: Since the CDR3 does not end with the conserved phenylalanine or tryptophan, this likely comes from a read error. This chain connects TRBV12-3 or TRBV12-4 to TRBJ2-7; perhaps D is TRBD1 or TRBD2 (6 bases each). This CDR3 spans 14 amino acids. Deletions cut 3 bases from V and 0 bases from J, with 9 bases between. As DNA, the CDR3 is TGTGCCAGCAGTTTCCCGGGGGCCTCCTACGAGCAGTACTTA. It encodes CASSFPGASYEQYL.

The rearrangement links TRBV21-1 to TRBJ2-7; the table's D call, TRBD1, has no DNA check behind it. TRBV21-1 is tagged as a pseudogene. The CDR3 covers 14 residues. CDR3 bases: TGTGCCACCCTGGACAGGGAACGGGAACGGGCCCAGTACTTC. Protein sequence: CATLDRERERAQYF.

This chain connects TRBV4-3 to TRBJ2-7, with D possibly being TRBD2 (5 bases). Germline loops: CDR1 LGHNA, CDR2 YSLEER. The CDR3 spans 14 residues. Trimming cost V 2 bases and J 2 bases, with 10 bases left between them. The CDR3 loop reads CASSQSLGPYEQYF. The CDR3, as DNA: TGCGCCAGCAGCCAATCACTAGGACCCTACGAGCAGTACTTC.

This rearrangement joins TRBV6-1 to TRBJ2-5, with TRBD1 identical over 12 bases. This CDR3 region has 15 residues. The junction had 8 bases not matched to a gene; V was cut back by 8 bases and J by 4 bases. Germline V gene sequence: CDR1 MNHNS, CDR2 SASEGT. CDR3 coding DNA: TGTGCCAGCGCTAACCGGGACAGGGGGCGAGAGACCCAGTACTTC. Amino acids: CASANRDRGRETQYF.

CDR3 amino acids: CASSHLGSSSETQYF. In DNA, the CDR3 is TGCGCCAGCAGCCACCTCGGGAGTTCAAGTGAGACCCAGTACTTC. This sequence joins TRBV4-1 and TRBJ2-5; TRBD2 might be the D (6 bases). Germline lookup yields CDR1 MGHRA and CDR2 YSYEKL. The CDR3 is 15 residues long. The V end lost 3 bases, the J end lost 5 bases, and 16 bases lay between the germline ends.

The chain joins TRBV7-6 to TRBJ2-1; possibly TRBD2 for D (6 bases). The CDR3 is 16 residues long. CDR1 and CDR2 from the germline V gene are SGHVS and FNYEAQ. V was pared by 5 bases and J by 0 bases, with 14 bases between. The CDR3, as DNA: TGTGCCAGCAGCCCTCCGAGAGCGGGCTCCTACAATGAGCAGTTCTTC. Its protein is CASSPPRAGSYNEQFF.

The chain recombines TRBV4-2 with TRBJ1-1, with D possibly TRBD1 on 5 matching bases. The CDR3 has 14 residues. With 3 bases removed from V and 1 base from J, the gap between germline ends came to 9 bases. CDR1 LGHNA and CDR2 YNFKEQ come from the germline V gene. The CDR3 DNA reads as TGTGCCAGCAGCCATCGCGGGGGGAACACTGAAGCTTTCTTT. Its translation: CASSHRGGNTEAFF.

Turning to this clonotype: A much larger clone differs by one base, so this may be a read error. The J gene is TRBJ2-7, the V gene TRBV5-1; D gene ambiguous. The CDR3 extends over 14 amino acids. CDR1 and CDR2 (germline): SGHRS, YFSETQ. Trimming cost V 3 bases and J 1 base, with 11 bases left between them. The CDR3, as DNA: TGCGCCAGCAGCTGGGCCGGCAGTTCCTACGAGCAGTACTTC. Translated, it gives CASSWAGSSYEQYF.

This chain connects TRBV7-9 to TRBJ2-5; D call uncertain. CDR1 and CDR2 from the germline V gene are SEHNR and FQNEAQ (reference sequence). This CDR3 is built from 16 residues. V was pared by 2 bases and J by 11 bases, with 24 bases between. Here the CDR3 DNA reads TGTGCCAGCAGCTTAAATCGTACTCTCGTCTACAATGAGCAGTACTTC. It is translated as CASSLNRTLVYNEQYF.

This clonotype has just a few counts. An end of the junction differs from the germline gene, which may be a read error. The CDR3 nucleotides are TGTGCTAGCAGCCCGGACGTAGCGGTCAATGAGCAGTTCTTC. Residues: CASSPDVAVNEQFF. This chain joins TRBV7-7 and TRBJ2-1; TRBD2 is a possible D gene (6 bases). Germline assignment: CDR1 SSHAT and CDR2 FNYEAQ (reference sequence). CDR3 size: 14 residues. Using reference TRBV7-7 and TRBJ2-1 for the parts outside the CDR3, the full variable domain is GAGVSQSPRYKVTKRGQDVTLRCDPISSHATLYWYQQALGQGPEFLTYFNYEAQPDKSGLPSDRFSAERPEGSISTLTIQRTEQRDSAMYRCASSPDVAVNEQFFGPGTRLTVL.

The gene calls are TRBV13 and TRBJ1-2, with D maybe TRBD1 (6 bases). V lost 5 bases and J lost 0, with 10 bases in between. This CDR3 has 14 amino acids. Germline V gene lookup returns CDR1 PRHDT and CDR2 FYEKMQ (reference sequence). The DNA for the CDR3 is TGTGCCAGCAGCGCGGGACAACCTAACTATGGCTACACCTTC. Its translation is CASSAGQPNYGYTF.

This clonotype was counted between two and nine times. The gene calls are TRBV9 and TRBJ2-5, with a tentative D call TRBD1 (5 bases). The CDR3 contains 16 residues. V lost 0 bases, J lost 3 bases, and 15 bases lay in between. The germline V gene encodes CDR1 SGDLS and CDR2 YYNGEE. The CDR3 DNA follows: TGTGCCAGCAGCGTAGGTTCTCAGGGTGGCAAAGAGACCCAGTACTTC. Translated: CASSVGSQGGKETQYF.

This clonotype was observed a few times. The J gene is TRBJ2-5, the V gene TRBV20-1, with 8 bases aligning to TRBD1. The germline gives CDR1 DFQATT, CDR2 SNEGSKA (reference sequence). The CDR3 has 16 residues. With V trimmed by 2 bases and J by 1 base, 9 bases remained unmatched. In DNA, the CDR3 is TGCAGTGCTAGAAGGGCACAGGGGGTCCGCCAAGAGACCCAGTACTTC. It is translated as CSARRAQGVRQETQYF.

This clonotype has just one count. CDR3 protein: CASSPPTGENEQFF. The CDR3 nucleotides are TGTGCCAGCAGCCCCCCGACAGGGGAGAATGAGCAGTTCTTC. The chain is built from TRBV12-3 or TRBV12-4 and TRBJ2-1; 8 positions agree with TRBD1. J lost 7 bases, V lost 6 bases, and 8 bases had no gene match. This CDR3 is 14 amino acids long.

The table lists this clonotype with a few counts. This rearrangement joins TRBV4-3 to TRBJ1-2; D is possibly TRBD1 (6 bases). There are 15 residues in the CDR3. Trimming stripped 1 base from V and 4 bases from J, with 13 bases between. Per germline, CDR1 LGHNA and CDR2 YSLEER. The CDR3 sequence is CASSQGGGSGYGYTF. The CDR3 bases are TGCGCCAGCAGCCAAGGGGGGGGCTCCGGCTATGGCTACACCTTC.